The entry below gives a single T cell receptor (beta chain) sequence along with its context. The antigen this receptor binds is unknown. No base quality information exists; no much larger clone differs at one position. The donors were healthy, HIV-negative adults who had no recently reported acute infections or vaccinations. All donors were Caucasian adults living in Nashville, Tennessee, USA. CD4+ T cells were enriched by magnetic negative selection, after which naive cells were positively selected on CD45RA and the negative fraction was taken as the memory subset. Blood was collected by leukapheresis, and PBMCs were isolated by Ficoll-Histopaque density gradient centrifugation and then cryopreserved in liquid nitrogen vapor phase. Analytical flow cytometry was used to check the purity and quantity of each magnetically sorted T cell population. Each sorted fraction had its genomic DNA isolated and then quantified by UV absorbance on a Nanodrop 2000c.

Using the deep immunoSEQ assay, TCR CDR3 regions were amplified from genomic DNA by multiplex PCR. Extracted genomic DNA from each cell subset was distributed evenly across all wells of several immunoSEQ 96-well plates, and each plate was treated as a replicate. For sorted subsets, about 200 ng genomic DNA, equal to 30,000 to 35,000 T cell genomes, was loaded into each replicate PCR. Purified libraries were measured with a Qubit 3.0 fluorometer, size-checked on a Bioanalyzer 2100, and measured again with the KAPA Library Quantification kit. A separate single-read 150-cycle Illumina NextSeq 550 flow cell was used to sequence each immunoSEQ 96-well plate. The original methods were these. Because only junctional sequences without quality scores were contained in the immunoSEQ output, filtering matching that applied to full-length reads could not be performed. To assign V/J genes and CDR3, sequences were annotated against IMGT germline references using PyIR, a Python wrapper for IgBLAST v1.9. Reads were removed for weak V/J assignments (E-value above 1e-6), missing CDR3, stop codons, out-of-frame junctions, or ambiguous translated residues. V3J clonotypes were defined as sequences sharing the same inferred V gene, J gene, and CDR3 amino acid sequence. To compute the percentage overlap between repertoires, the number of shared unique clonotypes was divided by the size of the smaller repertoire. RTK rarefaction, the Chao1 estimator, and Recon v2.1 estimates of unobserved clonotypes were used to assess repertoire richness. Generation probabilities were computed with OLGA for all TCRbeta clonotypes obtained by the gDNA method from several donors. The table was pulled from immuneACCESS by TCRdb, which kept in-frame rearrangements only. Such tables lose some clones; where checked, under half of the loss comes from unresolved V genes, and the rest has no known cause. Clonal size and the V and J genes are those of that table, whereas D and trimming came from the DNA. The sample contains roughly 200,000 clones, approximately 61% of them found a single time. The ten largest account for under 11% of the sample.

This sample is part of a study of shared clonotypes between healthy human individuals (dated by TCRdb to about 2020). Regarding the study in general: The cohort comprised a couple of women and a few men aged 18 to 49 years. To estimate repertoire size and how much clonotypes are shared between individuals, the study performed deep sequencing of blood TCR repertoires from about 5 healthy adults. Between about 0.9 and 10 billion PBMCs per donor were obtained by leukapheresis. To increase sequencing depth and limit assay-specific biases, different laboratories used diverse techniques to prepare libraries and sequence TCR repertoires. Per donor, three plates each were used for CD4 naive and CD4 memory, two for CD8 naive, and one for CD8 memory. The full study reports these points: Because the study included a small number of donors, the genetic and exposure-history diversity represented was limited. Naive subsets generally had larger estimated clonotype richness than memory subsets did. Sharing across several donors was observed for about 5% of naive CD4, over 3% of naive CD8, 2% to 2.5% of memory CD4, and 0.4% of memory CD8 clonotypes. Rarefaction of sorted-subset datasets indicated incomplete sequencing despite the large sequencing depth. Pairwise subsampling led to the expectation that sequencing depth would affect the degree of clonotype sharing among donors. Clonotypes shared by all four sorted-subset donors showed higher generation probabilities than non-shared clonotypes. Only blood was sampled, and tissue TCR repertoires likely differ from those in blood.

CDR1 and CDR2 were assigned from the germline V gene (reference sequence) as LNHNV and YYDKDF. A distance of 17 bases separates the germline ends of V and J, which lose 4 bases and 10 bases respectively. Including the terminal cysteine and phenylalanine, the CDR3 comprises 14 residues. Here the CDR3 DNA is all that survives: 42 bases in frame from base 1. The receptor chain draws on TRBV15 and TRBJ2-1; tentative D gene TRBD2, with 6 bases matching. This TCR was sampled from a man younger than 40 in good health. The specimen sequenced was memory CD4+ T cells sorted from blood. Sample cell subset or site, as interpreted from the label and publication: CD45RA-negative fraction. The DNA reads as follows: TGTGCCACCAGCACCGGGACTCGACTTTGGGAGCAGTTCTTC. The translation is CATSTGTRLWEQFF.